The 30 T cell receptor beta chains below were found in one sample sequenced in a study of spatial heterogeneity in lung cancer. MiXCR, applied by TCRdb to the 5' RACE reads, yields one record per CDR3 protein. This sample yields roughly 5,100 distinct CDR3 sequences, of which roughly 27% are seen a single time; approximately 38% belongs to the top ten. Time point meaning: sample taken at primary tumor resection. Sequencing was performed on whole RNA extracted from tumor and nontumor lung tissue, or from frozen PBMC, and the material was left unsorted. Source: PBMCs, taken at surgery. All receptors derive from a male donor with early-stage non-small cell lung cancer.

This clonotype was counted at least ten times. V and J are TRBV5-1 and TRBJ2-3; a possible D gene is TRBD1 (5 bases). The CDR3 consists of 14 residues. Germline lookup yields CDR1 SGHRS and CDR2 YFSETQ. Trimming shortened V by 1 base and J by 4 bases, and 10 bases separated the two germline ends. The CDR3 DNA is TGCGCCAGCAGCTTGATCCAGGGCCCAGATACGCAGTATTTT. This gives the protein CASSLIQGPDTQYF. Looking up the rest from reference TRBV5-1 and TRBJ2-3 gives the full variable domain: KAGVTQTPRYLIKTRGQQVTLSCSPISGHRSVSWYQQTPGQGLQFLFEYFSETQRNKGNFPGRFSGRQFSNSRSEMNVSTLELGDSALYLCASSLIQGPDTQYFGPGTRLTVL.

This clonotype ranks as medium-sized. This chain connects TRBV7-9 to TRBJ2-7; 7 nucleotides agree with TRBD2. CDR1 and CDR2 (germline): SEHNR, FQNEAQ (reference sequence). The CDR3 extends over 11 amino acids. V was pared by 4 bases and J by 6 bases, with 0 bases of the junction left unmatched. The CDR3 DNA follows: TGTGCCAGCAGCTGGGGGGGCGAGCAGTACTTC. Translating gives CASSWGGEQYF.

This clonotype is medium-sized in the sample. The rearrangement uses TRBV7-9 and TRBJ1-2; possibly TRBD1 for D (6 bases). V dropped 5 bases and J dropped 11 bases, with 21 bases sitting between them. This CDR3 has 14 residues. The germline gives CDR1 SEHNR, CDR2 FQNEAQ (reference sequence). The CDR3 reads CASSPPGEGLKYTF. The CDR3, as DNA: TGTGCCAGCAGCCCCCCAGGGGAGGGACTCAAGTACACCTTC.

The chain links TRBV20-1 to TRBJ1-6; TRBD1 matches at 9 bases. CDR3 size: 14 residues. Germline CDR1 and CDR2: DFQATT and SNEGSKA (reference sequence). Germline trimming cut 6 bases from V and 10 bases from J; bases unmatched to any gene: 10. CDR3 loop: CSATRDRVGSPLHF. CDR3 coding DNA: TGCAGTGCCACCCGGGACAGGGTGGGATCACCCCTCCACTTT.

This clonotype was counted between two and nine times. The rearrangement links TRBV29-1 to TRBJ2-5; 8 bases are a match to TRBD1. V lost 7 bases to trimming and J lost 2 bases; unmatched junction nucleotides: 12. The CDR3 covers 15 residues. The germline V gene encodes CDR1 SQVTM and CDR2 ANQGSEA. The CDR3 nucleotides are TGCAGCGCGTCGGGTGGGACAGGCCGTCAAGAGACCCAGTACTTC. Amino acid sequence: CSASGGTGRQETQYF.

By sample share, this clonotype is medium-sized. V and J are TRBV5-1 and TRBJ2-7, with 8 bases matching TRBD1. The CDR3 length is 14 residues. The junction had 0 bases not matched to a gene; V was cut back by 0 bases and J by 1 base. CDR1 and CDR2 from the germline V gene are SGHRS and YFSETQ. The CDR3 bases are TGCGCCAGCAGCTTGGGGGACAGGTCCTACGAGCAGTACTTC. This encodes CASSLGDRSYEQYF. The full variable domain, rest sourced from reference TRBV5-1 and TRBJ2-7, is KAGVTQTPRYLIKTRGQQVTLSCSPISGHRSVSWYQQTPGQGLQFLFEYFSETQRNKGNFPGRFSGRQFSNSRSEMNVSTLELGDSALYLCASSLGDRSYEQYFGPGTRLTVT.

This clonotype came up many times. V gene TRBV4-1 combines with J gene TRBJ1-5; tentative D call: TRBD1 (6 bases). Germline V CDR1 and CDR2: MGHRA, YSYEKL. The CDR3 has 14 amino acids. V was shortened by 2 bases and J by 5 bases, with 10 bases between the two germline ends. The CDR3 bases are TGCGCCAGCAGCCAATTGACAGGTTATCAGCCCCAGCATTTT. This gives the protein CASSQLTGYQPQHF.

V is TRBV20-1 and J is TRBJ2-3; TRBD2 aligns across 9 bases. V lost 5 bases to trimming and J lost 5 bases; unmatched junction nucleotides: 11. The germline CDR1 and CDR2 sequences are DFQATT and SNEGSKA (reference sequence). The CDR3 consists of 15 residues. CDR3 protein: CSAGLAGPEVDTQYF. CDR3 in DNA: TGCAGTGCTGGCCTAGCGGGACCAGAGGTAGATACGCAGTATTTT.

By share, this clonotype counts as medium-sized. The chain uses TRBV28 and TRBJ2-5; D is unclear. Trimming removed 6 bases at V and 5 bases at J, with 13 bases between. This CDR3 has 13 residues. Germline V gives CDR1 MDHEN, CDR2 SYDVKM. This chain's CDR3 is CASRPGGRETQYF. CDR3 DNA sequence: TGTGCCAGCAGACCCGGTGGAAGGGAGACCCAGTACTTC.

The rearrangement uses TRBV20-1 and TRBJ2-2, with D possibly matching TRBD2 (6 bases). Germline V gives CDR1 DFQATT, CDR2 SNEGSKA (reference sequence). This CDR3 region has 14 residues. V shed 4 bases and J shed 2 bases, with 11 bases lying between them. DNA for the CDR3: TGCAGTGCTAACGGGGACTTTAACACCGGGGAGCTGTTTTTT. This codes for CSANGDFNTGELFF.

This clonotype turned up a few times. The CDR3 sequence: CSARARTEINYGYTF. The CDR3 DNA reads TGCAGTGCTAGGGCCAGGACAGAGATTAACTATGGCTACACCTTC. This chain joins TRBV20-1 and TRBJ1-2; maybe TRBD1 (6 bases). CDR1 is DFQATT and CDR2 is SNEGSKA in the germline V gene (reference sequence). V lost 3 bases and J 1 base, leaving 15 bases between the germline ends. The CDR3 extends over 15 amino acids.

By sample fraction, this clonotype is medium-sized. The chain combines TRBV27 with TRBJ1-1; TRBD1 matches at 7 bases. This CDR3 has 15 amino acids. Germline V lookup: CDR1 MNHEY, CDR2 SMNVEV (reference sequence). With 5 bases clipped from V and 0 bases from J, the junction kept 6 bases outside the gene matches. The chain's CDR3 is CASSATGQMNTEAFF. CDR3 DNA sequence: TGTGCCAGCAGTGCGACGGGACAGATGAACACTGAAGCTTTCTTT.

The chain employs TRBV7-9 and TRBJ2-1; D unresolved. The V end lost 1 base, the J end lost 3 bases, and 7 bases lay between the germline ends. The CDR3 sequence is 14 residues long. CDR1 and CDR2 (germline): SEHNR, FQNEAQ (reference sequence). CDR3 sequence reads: CASSLDGSYNEQFF. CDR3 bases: TGTGCCAGCAGCTTAGATGGCAGCTACAATGAGCAGTTCTTC.

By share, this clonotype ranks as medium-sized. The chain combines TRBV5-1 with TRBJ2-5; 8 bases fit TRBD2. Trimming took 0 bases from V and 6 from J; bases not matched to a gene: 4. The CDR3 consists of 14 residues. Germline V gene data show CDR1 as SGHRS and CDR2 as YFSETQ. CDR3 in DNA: TGCGCCAGCAGCTTGGCCAGCGGGAGTCAGACCCAGTACTTC. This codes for CASSLASGSQTQYF.

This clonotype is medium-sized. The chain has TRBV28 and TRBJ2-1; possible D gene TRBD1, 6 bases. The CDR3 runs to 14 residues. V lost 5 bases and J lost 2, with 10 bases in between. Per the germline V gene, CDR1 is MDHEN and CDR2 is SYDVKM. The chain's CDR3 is CASSTTGPYNEQFF. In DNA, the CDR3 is TGTGCCAGCAGTACGACAGGTCCCTACAATGAGCAGTTCTTC.

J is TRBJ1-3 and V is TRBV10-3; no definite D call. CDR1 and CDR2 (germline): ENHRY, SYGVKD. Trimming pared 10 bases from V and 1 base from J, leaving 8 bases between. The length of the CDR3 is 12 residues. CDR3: CATEGSGNTIYF. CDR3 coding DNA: TGTGCCACGGAGGGTTCTGGAAACACCATATATTTT.

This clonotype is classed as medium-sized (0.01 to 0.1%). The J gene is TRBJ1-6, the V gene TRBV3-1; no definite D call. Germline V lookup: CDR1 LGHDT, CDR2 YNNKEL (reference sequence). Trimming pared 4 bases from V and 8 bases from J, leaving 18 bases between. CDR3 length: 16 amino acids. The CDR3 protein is CASSPVMRREYSPLHF. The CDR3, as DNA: TGTGCCAGCAGCCCCGTGATGAGGAGGGAATATTCACCCCTCCACTTT. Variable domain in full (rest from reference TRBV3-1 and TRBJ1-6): DTAVSQTPKYLVTQMGNDKSIKCEQNLGHDTMYWYKQDSKKFLKIMFSYNNKELIINETVPNRFSPKSPDKAHLNLHINSLELGDSAVYFCASSPVMRREYSPLHFGNGTRLTVT.

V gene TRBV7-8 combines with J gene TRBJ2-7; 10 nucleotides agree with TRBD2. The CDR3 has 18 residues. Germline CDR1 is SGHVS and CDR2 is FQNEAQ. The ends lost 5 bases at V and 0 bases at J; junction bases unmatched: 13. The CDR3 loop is CASSVHSGGSKFSYEQYF. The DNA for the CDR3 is TGTGCCAGCAGCGTCCATAGCGGGGGGTCAAAATTCTCCTACGAGCAGTACTTC.

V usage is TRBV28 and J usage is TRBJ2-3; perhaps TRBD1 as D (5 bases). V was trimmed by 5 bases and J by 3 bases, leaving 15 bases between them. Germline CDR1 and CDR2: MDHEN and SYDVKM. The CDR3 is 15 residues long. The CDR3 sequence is CASSASKGWTDTQYF. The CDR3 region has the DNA TGTGCCAGCAGTGCCTCGAAGGGGTGGACAGATACGCAGTATTTT.

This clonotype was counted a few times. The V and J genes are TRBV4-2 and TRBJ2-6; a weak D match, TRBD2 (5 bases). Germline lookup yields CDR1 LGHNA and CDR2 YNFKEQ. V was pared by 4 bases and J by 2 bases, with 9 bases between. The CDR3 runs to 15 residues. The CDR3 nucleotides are TGTGCCAGCAGCCGGGGAGCTGCTGGGGCCAACGTCCTGACTTTC. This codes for CASSRGAAGANVLTF.

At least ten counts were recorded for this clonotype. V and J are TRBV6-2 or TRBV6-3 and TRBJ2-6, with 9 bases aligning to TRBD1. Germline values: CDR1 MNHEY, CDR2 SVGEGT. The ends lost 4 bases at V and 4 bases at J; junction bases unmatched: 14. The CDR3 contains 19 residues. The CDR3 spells CASSSRPGTGKPGANVLTF. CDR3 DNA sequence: TGTGCCAGCAGTTCCCGACCGGGGACAGGGAAGCCCGGGGCCAACGTCCTGACTTTC.

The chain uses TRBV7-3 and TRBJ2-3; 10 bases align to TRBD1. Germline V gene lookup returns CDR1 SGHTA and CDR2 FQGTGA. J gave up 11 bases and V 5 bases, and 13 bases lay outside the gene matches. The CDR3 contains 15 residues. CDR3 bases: TGTGCCAGCAGCCCCACGCCCGGACAGGGGGGGGTGCAGTATTTT. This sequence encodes CASSPTPGQGGVQYF.

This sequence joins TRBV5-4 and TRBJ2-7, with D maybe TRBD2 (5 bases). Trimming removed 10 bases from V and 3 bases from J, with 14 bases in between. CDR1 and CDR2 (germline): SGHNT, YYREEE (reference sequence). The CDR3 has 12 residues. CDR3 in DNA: TGTGCCGTCGTCGGGGAAGACTACGAGCAGTACTTC. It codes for CAVVGEDYEQYF.

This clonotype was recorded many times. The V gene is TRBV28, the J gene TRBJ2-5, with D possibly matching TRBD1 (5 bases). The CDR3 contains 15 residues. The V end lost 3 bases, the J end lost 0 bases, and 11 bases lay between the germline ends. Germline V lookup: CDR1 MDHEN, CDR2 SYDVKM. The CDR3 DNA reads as TGTGCCAGCAGTTTTAAAGGGGCCTACCAAGAGACCCAGTACTTC. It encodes CASSFKGAYQETQYF.

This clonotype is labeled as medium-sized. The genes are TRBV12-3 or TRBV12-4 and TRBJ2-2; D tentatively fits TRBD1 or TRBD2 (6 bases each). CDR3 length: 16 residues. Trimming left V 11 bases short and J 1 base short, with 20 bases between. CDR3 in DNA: TGTGCCTGCGGAACCGGGGGCAGGGGGAACACCGGGGAGCTGTTTTTT. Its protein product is CACGTGGRGNTGELFF.

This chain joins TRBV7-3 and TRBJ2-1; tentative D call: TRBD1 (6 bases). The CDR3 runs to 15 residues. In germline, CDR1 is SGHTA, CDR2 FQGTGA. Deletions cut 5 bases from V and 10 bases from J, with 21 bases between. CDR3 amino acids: CASSPKTGATEEQFF. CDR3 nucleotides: TGTGCCAGCAGCCCGAAGACAGGCGCTACAGAAGAGCAGTTCTTC.

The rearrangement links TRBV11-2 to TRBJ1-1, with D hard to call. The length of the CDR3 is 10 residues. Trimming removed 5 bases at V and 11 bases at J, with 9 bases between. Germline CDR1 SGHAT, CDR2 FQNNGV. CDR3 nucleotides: TGTGCCAGCAGCCAAGGGAGGGCTTTCTTT. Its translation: CASSQGRAFF.

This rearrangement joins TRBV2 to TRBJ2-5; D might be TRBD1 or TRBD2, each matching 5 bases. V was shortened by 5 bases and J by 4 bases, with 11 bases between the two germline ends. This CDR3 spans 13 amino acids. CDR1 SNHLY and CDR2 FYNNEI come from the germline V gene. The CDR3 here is CASSITGGETQYF. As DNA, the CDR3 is TGTGCCAGCAGTATCACTGGGGGAGAGACCCAGTACTTC.

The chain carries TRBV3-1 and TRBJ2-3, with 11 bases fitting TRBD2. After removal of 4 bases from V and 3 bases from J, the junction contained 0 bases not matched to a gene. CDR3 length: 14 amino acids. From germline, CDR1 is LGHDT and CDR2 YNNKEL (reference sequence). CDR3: CASSPSGGTDTQYF. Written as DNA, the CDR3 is TGTGCCAGCAGCCCTAGCGGGGGGACAGATACGCAGTATTTT.

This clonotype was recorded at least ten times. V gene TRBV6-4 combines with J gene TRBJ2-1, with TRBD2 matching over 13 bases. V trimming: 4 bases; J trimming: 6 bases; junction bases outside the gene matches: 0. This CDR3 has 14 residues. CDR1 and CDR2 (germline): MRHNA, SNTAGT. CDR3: CASSGTSGSNEQFF. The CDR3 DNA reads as TGTGCCAGCAGTGGGACTAGCGGGAGCAATGAGCAGTTCTTC.